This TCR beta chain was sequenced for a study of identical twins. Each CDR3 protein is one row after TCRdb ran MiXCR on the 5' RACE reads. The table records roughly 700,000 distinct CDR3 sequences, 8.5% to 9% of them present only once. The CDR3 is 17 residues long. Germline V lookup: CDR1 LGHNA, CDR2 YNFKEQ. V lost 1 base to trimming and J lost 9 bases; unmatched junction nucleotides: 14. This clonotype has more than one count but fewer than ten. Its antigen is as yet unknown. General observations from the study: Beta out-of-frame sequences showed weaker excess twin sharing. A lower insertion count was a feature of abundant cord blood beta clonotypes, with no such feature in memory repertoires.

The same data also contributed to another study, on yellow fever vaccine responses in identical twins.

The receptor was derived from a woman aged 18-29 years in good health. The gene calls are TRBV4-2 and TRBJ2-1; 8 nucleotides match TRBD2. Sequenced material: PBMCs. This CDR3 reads CASSQANGGGMDGEQFF. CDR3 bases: TGTGCCAGCAGCCAAGCCAACGGGGGGGGCATGGATGGTGAGCAGTTCTTC.